The source of this T cell receptor (beta chain) is a study of T cell repertoires in cytomegalovirus infection. For the study at large: Both CMV infection and a matching HLA type were indicated by public TCR beta signatures. Study findings and constraints: CMV-specific TCR beta clonotypes restricted by HLA-C dominated the ex vivo response. Based on cumulative public TCR beta family frequency, carriers of CMV plus the relevant HLA were identified.

V lost 4 bases and J lost 9, with 16 bases in between. Germline V gene data show CDR1 as SGHTA and CDR2 as FQGTGA. CDR3 size: 14 residues. TCRdb processed the reads anew with MiXCR; each CDR3 protein has one entry. This table holds under 350,000 distinct CDR3 sequences, more than 8% found once. This clonotype was observed a handful of times. What it binds is not known. The source is a human donor in good health (CMV status not recorded). Some clones in this sample may be carry-over from other donors' samples. Specimen: PBMCs. V is TRBV7-3 and J is TRBJ2-1, with D maybe TRBD1 (6 bases). The DNA of the CDR3 is TGTGCCAGCAGCTCCGGTCCTTTACAGGGTGAGCAGTTCTTC. Protein sequence: CASSSGPLQGEQFF.